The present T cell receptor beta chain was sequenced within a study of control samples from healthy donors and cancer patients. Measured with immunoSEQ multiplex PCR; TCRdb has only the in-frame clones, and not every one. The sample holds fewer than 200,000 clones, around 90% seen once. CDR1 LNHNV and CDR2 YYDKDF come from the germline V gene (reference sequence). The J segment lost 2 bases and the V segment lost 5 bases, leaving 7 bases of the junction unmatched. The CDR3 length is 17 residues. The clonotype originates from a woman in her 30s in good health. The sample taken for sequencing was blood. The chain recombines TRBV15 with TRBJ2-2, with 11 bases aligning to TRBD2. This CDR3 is CATSETSGSLNTGELFF. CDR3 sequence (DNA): TGTGCCACCAGCGAAACTAGCGGGAGCCTCAACACCGGGGAGCTGTTTTTT. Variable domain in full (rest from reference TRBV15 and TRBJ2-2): DAMVIQNPRYQVTQFGKPVTLSCSQTLNHNVMYWYQQKSSQAPKLLFHYYDKDFNNEADTPDNFQSRRPNTSFCFLDIRSPGLGDTAMYLCATSETSGSLNTGELFFGEGSRLTVL.